This T cell receptor (beta chain) was identified in a study of blood T cell repertoires in COVID-19. About the study: Sites in the United States, Italy and Spain provided acute and convalescent COVID-19 samples. The cDNA or gDNA used as material had been derived from T cells, B-cell-depleted T cells, or PBMCs.

Trimming removed 4 bases from V and 9 bases from J; junction bases left unmatched: 14. Per germline, CDR1 SEHNR and CDR2 FQNEAQ (reference sequence). There are 15 residues in the CDR3. Per the authors' pipeline: Reference gene primers were amplified, and this amplification served to estimate nucleated cell counts. Method: immunoSEQ multiplex PCR; TCRdb's copy keeps in-frame clones and lacks some. Clone size and V and J calls were adopted from that table, with D and trimming inferred from the DNA. The sample lists more than 100,000 clones; 84% were seen once. The source is a man between 60 and 75 years old with acute or convalescent COVID-19. The material sequenced was peripheral blood. The rearrangement uses TRBV7-9 and TRBJ2-7, with 8 bases fitting TRBD1. The CDR3 bases are TGTGCCAGCAGCTCCGGACAGGGCAGGATCTATGTGCAGTACTTC. This translates into CASSSGQGRIYVQYF.